One and the same sample provided the 17 T cell receptor beta chains below, sequenced in a study of tissue T cells after allogeneic stem cell transplantation. Profiling relied on immunoSEQ multiplex PCR, and the TCRdb table lists in-frame clones only, not all of them. Among approximately 50,000 clones listed, 65% to 85% were seen once. Sequenced material: sorted cells pooled from one or two spleens. Receptor source: a pool of C57BL/6 mice in good health.

Worth noting for this clone: The genes are named according to mouse. The read halts 1 residue ahead of the CDR3 end, with the missing end drawn from the germline J gene. This chain connects TRBV4 to TRBJ1-6, with unresolved D. TRBJ1-6 is reported as an ORF; its role is uncertain. The V end was cut by 4 bases, the J end by 2 bases, with 0 bases between. The CDR3 covers 12 residues. Germline V CDR1 and CDR2: LGHDT, YNNKQL (reference sequence). The DNA read from the CDR3 is TGTGCCAGCAGCTCCTATAATTCGCCCCTCTAC. It translates to CASSSYNSPLY. In full, the CDR3 is CASSSYNSPLYF.

In this sample, this clone turned up once. The gene symbols are mouse symbols. The sequenced fragment ends 1 residue before the CDR3 boundary, so the rest is inferred from the germline J gene. The chain couples TRBV20 to TRBJ2-1; 12 positions agree with TRBD1. Germline-derived CDR1 and CDR2 are GFQATS and STVNSAI. J gave up 10 bases and V 0 bases, and 7 bases lay outside the gene matches. The CDR3 runs 15 residues. CDR3 DNA, as far as it was read: TGTGGTGCTAGGGATCTCGGGACAGGGGGCGCGGAGCAGTTC. This translates into CGARDLGTGGAEQF. From start to end, the CDR3 is CGARDLGTGGAEQFF.

A few counts support this clone. Mouse germline and gene names are used. The CDR3 end lies 1 residue beyond the end of the read and is filled in from the germline J gene. This chain connects TRBV5 to TRBJ2-7; D is possibly TRBD1 (5 bases). This CDR3 region has 13 residues. CDR1 LGHNA and CDR2 YNLKQL come from the germline V gene (reference sequence). Deletions cut 0 bases from V and 4 bases from J, with 7 bases between. The sequenced CDR3 bases are TGTGCCAGCAGCCAAGAGAGGGGTTATGAACAGTAC. It is translated as CASSQERGYEQY. The whole CDR3 sequence is CASSQERGYEQYF.

For this clone: All gene names here are mouse names. The CDR3 is cut off 1 residue early in the read; its end comes from the germline J gene. In the same sample, other DNA sequences code for this CDR3. This sequence joins TRBV13-3 and TRBJ1-4, with D possibly TRBD1 on 6 matching bases. V was cut by 0 bases and J by 4 bases, with 7 bases left in between. The germline CDR1 and CDR2 sequences are NNHDY and SYVADS. This CDR3 contains 14 residues. The CDR3 sequence: CASSDGDNNERLFF. The covered CDR3 bases are TGTGCCAGCAGTGATGGGGACAACAACGAAAGATTATTT.

On this clone itself: Gene names follow the mouse nomenclature. The read gets to within 1 residue of the CDR3 end, and the germline J gene fills in the rest. The chain couples TRBV3 to TRBJ2-3; a possible D gene is TRBD1 (6 bases). The CDR3 totals 12 residues. Trimming cost V 3 bases and J 5 bases, with 6 bases left between them. Germline V CDR1 and CDR2: SNHLY, FYNGKV (reference sequence). The part of the CDR3 DNA that was read is TGTGCCAGCAGCTTGGGACAAGAAACGCTGTAT. Protein sequence: CASSLGQETLY. The whole CDR3 protein reads CASSLGQETLYF.

To note about this clone: Gene and germline names: mouse. Read data end 1 residue before the CDR3 end; the end is taken from the germline J gene. The rearrangement uses TRBV1 and TRBJ2-5; 7 positions agree with TRBD2. CDR3 length: 14 amino acids. Losses at the gene ends were 3 bases for V and 3 bases for J; bases not matched to a gene: 3. Germline V gene sequence: CDR1 NSQYPW, CDR2 LRSPGD (reference sequence). The CDR3 here is CTCSALWGQDTQYF. The covered CDR3 bases are TGCACCTGCAGTGCTCTCTGGGGGCAAGACACCCAGTAC.

As regards this clone: Germline and genes: mouse. The read comes to an end 1 residue before the CDR3 does, leaving the germline J gene to fill in the end. The chain is built from TRBV4 and TRBJ2-5; 10 nucleotides line up with TRBD1. This CDR3 region has 14 residues. The V and J ends lost 4 bases and 7 bases, in that order; junction bases with no gene match: 5. The germline gives CDR1 LGHDT, CDR2 YNNKQL (reference sequence). Incomplete CDR3 DNA: TGTGCCAGCAGCTCTCGGGACAGGGGAAACACCCAGTAC. As protein: CASSSRDRGNTQY. The entire CDR3 is CASSSRDRGNTQYF.

This clone was recorded once. Each gene name is a mouse one. The CDR3 end falls 1 residue outside the read, so it is completed with the germline J gene. This chain links TRBV17 with TRBJ2-1; TRBD1 agrees at 9 bases. V was clipped by 3 bases and J by 6 bases; unmatched bases: 3. From germline, CDR1 is MNHDT and CDR2 YYDKIL. The CDR3 is 14 residues long. CDR3 DNA, as far as it was read: TGTGCTAGCAGTAGGGGACAGGGTTTTGCTGAGCAGTTC. Translated: CASSRGQGFAEQF. The entire CDR3 sequence reads CASSRGQGFAEQFF.

With regard to this clone: Genes and germline are mouse. From the germline J gene comes the end of the CDR3, since the read stops 1 residue before it. V and J are TRBV29 and TRBJ2-7, with 9 bases aligning to TRBD1. After removal of 4 bases from V and 6 bases from J, the junction contained 4 bases not matched to a gene. From germline, CDR1 is MSHET and CDR2 SYDVDS. This CDR3 has 13 residues. The covered CDR3 bases are TGTGCTAGCAGTTCCGGGACAGGGAGTGAACAGTAC. Protein sequence: CASSSGTGSEQY. Given in full, the CDR3 is CASSSGTGSEQYF.

Remarks on this clone: The gene names here belong to mouse. The DNA ends 1 residue before the CDR3 does, and the rest of the CDR3 is filled in from the germline J gene. V usage is TRBV19 and J usage is TRBJ2-7, with TRBD2 identical over 8 bases. V lost 1 base and J lost 3; bases outside the gene matches: 3. Germline CDR1 FNHDT, CDR2 SITEND (reference sequence). This CDR3 is 14 amino acids long. CDR3 DNA, as far as it was read: TGTGCCAGCAGTATAACGGGGGGGCGCTATGAACAGTAC. Translation gives CASSITGGRYEQY. The complete CDR3 reads CASSITGGRYEQYF.

Note on this clone: Gene names are mouse gene names. The read ends 1 residue before the CDR3 terminus; that terminus is restored from the germline J gene. The chain uses TRBV19 and TRBJ1-1; 11 nucleotides match TRBD1. Germline loops: CDR1 FNHDT, CDR2 SITEND (reference sequence). This CDR3 comprises 13 residues. The V gene end was trimmed by 2 bases and the J gene end by 6 bases; junction bases not matched to a gene: 0. The sequenced part of the CDR3 DNA is TGTGCCAGCAGTATGGGACAGGGGGCAGAAGTCTTC. It encodes CASSMGQGAEVF. The entire CDR3 reads CASSMGQGAEVFF.

With regard to this clone: Germline and genes here are mouse. The missing CDR3 end, 1 residue past where the read stops, is filled in from the germline J gene. The chain is built from TRBV16 and TRBJ2-1; D possibly corresponds to TRBD1 (6 bases). This CDR3 is built from 14 residues. With 3 bases removed from V and 3 bases from J, the gap between germline ends came to 9 bases. From germline, CDR1 is SGHSA and CDR2 FRNQAP. The CDR3 here is CASSFQGIYAEQFF. CDR3 DNA (partial): TGTGCAAGCAGCTTCCAGGGGATCTATGCTGAGCAGTTC.

Comments on this clone: Any gene name here is a mouse gene name. The CDR3 end lies 1 residue beyond the end of the read and is filled in from the germline J gene. V is TRBV2 and J is TRBJ2-5; no clear D gene. Trimming removed 3 bases at V and 0 bases at J, with 10 bases between. The CDR3 is 15 amino acids. CDR1 is LGHNA and CDR2 is YSYQKL in the germline V gene. The CDR3 loop reads CASSHPTINQDTQYF. CDR3 bases read: TGTGCCAGCAGCCACCCGACAATTAACCAAGACACCCAGTAC.

In regard to this clone: Gene names refer to mouse genes. The read comes to an end 1 residue before the CDR3 does, leaving the germline J gene to fill in the end. The chain employs TRBV29 and TRBJ2-7; 7 bases agree with TRBD1. Germline V gene lookup returns CDR1 MSHET and CDR2 SYDVDS. The trim removed 4 bases at V and 6 bases at J, leaving 3 bases unmatched. This CDR3 has 12 amino acids. The CDR3 here is CASSSQGVEQYF. The sequenced part of the CDR3 DNA is TGTGCTAGCAGTTCCCAGGGGGTTGAACAGTAC. Full variable domain (outside the CDR3, taken from reference TRBV29 and TRBJ2-7): DMKVTQMPRYLIKRMGENVLLECGQDMSHETMYWYRQDPGLGLQLIYISYDVDSNSEGDIPKGYRVSRKKREHFSLILDSAKTNQTSVYFCASSSQGVEQYFGPGTRLTVL.

Remarks on this clone: Genes and germline come from the mouse. Read coverage stops 1 residue before the CDR3 terminus; the germline J gene supplies the remainder. The rearrangement links TRBV31 to TRBJ2-2; 10 bases line up with TRBD2. J gave up 0 bases and V 4 bases, and 2 bases lay outside the gene matches. In germline, CDR1 is GKSSPN, CDR2 SITVG. The CDR3 has 15 residues. CDR3 sequence: CAWIGTGANTGQLYF. The part of the CDR3 DNA that was read is TGTGCCTGGATAGGGACTGGGGCAAACACCGGGCAGCTCTAC.

The count of this clone is one. The genes are named according to mouse. The missing CDR3 end, 1 residue past where the read stops, is filled in from the germline J gene. This chain links TRBV29 with TRBJ1-6, with 7 positions matching TRBD1. TRBJ1-6 is an open reading frame, and its role is uncertain. Germline CDR1 and CDR2: MSHET and SYDVDS. The CDR3 has 16 residues. After removal of 5 bases from V and 0 bases from J, the junction contained 4 bases not matched to a gene. The CDR3: CASSPGTDSYNSPLYF. CDR3 bases read: TGTGCTAGCAGTCCCGGGACAGATTCCTATAATTCGCCCCTCTAC.

Note on this clone: Germline and genes here are mouse. The read ends 1 residue early relative to the CDR3; the germline J gene fills the gap. V usage is TRBV14 and J usage is TRBJ1-1; D is perhaps TRBD1 (5 bases). The germline CDR1 and CDR2 sequences are SGHDT and FRDEAV. This CDR3 is built from 12 residues. V was shortened by 2 bases and J by 11 bases, with 13 bases between the two germline ends. The CDR3 DNA, read in part, is TGTGCCAGCAGTTTTTCGGAAGGGGAGGTCTTC. This codes for CASSFSEGEVF. The full CDR3 is CASSFSEGEVFF.